Following are 20 T cell receptor beta chains from one sample sequenced in a study of T cell responses to AZD1222 COVID-19 vaccine. TCRdb keeps only in-frame clones here, not all; method: immunoSEQ multiplex PCR. The top ten hold around 3% of the sample, which has some 170,000 clones, 90% to 95% seen once. The specimen comprised peripheral blood, sampled on day 0 of AZD1222 vaccination. Receptor source: an adult in good health.

This chain uses TRBV27 with TRBJ2-7; D ambiguous. Per germline, CDR1 MNHEY and CDR2 SMNVEV (reference sequence). The CDR3 covers 14 residues. The V gene lost 0 bases and the J gene lost 0 bases, with 6 bases spanning the gap. The CDR3 DNA sequence: TGTGCCAGCAGTTTATCGGCCTTCTCCTACGAGCAGTACTTC. Encoded protein: CASSLSAFSYEQYF.

J is TRBJ1-1 and V is TRBV30; D ambiguous. This CDR3 region has 12 residues. CDR1 is GTSNPN and CDR2 is SVGIG in the germline V gene (reference sequence). V was trimmed by 3 bases and J by 1 base, leaving 6 bases between them. CDR3 in amino acids: CAWSSRNTEAFF. The CDR3 DNA sequence: TGTGCCTGGAGCTCCAGGAACACTGAAGCTTTCTTT.

This chain links TRBV9 with TRBJ2-1; 7 bases are a match to TRBD2. CDR1 SGDLS and CDR2 YYNGEE come from the germline V gene. This CDR3 is built from 14 residues. V was clipped by 4 bases and J by 6 bases; unmatched bases: 7. DNA for the CDR3: TGTGCCAGCAGCCCCGGGACTACCGTCAATGAGCAGTTCTTC. It specifies CASSPGTTVNEQFF.

The genes are TRBV4-1 and TRBJ1-2; the match to TRBD1 covers 7 bases. V trimming: 4 bases; J trimming: 8 bases; junction bases outside the gene matches: 13. The CDR3 covers 15 residues. The V gene's germline CDR1 is MGHRA and CDR2 YSYEKL. The CDR3, as DNA: TGCGCCAGCAGCCCTGTCGGGACAGAAGGCTTCGGCTACACCTTC. This encodes CASSPVGTEGFGYTF.

V is TRBV3-1 (or the pseudogene TRBV3-2) and J is TRBJ2-7; the D is unclear. This CDR3 contains 16 residues. Per germline, CDR1 LGHDT and CDR2 YNNKEL (reference sequence). Trimming took 0 bases from V and 3 from J, leaving 15 bases between them. In DNA, the CDR3 is TGTGCCAGCAGCCAAGAGAATCTGGGCCTACTCTACGAGCAGTACTTC. It encodes CASSQENLGLLYEQYF.

The chain is built from TRBV19 and TRBJ2-3, with TRBD2 matching over 13 bases. Trimming cost V 6 bases and J 2 bases; bases outside gene matches: 17. This CDR3 contains 20 residues. Germline CDR1 LNHDA, CDR2 SQIVND (reference sequence). CDR3 amino acids: CASSKPGLAGLPAFTDTQYF. The CDR3 nucleotides are TGTGCCAGTAGCAAGCCGGGACTAGCGGGACTCCCAGCTTTCACAGATACGCAGTATTTT. Full variable domain (outside the CDR3, taken from reference TRBV19 and TRBJ2-3): DGGITQSPKYLFRKEGQNVTLSCEQNLNHDAMYWYRQDPGQGLRLIYYSQIVNDFQKGDIAEGYSVSREKKESFPLTVTSAQKNPTAFYLCASSKPGLAGLPAFTDTQYFGPGTRLTVL.

The rearrangement uses TRBV24-1 and TRBJ2-3; D remains ambiguous. This CDR3 spans 11 amino acids. Germline CDR1 reads KGHDR; CDR2 reads SFDVKD. The V gene lost 6 bases and the J gene lost 4 bases, with 4 bases spanning the gap. The CDR3 sequence is CATSSADTQYF. CDR3 DNA sequence: TGTGCCACCAGTAGCGCAGATACGCAGTATTTT.

The chain employs TRBV28 and TRBJ1-5, with no clear D. Trimming left V 2 bases short and J 1 base short, with 9 bases between. The CDR3 extends over 15 amino acids. Germline values: CDR1 MDHEN, CDR2 SYDVKM. This CDR3 reads CASSLAPESNQPQHF. CDR3 nucleotide sequence: TGTGCCAGCAGTTTAGCCCCGGAAAGCAATCAGCCCCAGCATTTT.

In DNA, the CDR3 is TGTGCCAGCAGTCGGGACAGGGCTAATGAAAAACTGTTTTTT. It codes for CASSRDRANEKLFF. The chain combines TRBV6-5 with TRBJ1-4, with TRBD1 matching 9 bases. With 5 bases clipped from V and 3 bases from J, the junction kept 1 base outside the gene matches. The CDR3 loop spans 14 amino acids. CDR1 is MNHEY, CDR2 SVGAGI, per germline.

The chain uses TRBV3-1 (or the pseudogene TRBV3-2) and TRBJ2-5, with D maybe TRBD1 (5 bases). The CDR3 runs 15 residues. The ends were cut back, 1 base at V and 1 base at J, with 10 bases in the middle. In germline, CDR1 is LGHDT, CDR2 YNNKEL (reference sequence). The CDR3 here is CASSQVGRSQETQYF. CDR3 coding DNA: TGTGCCAGCAGCCAAGTGGGGCGAAGCCAAGAGACCCAGTACTTC.

The chain joins TRBV6-5 to TRBJ1-2; D gene uncertain. The CDR3 has 14 residues. V was shortened by 6 bases and J by 7 bases, with 18 bases between the two germline ends. Germline V gene sequence: CDR1 MNHEY, CDR2 SVGAGI. CDR3 nucleotide sequence: TGTGCCAGCAGCGACGGCTTAAGGACTCGTGGCTACACCTTC. This translates into CASSDGLRTRGYTF.

The chain carries TRBV4-1 and TRBJ1-1; D possibly corresponds to TRBD1 (5 bases). The length of the CDR3 is 15 residues. The V gene's germline CDR1 is MGHRA and CDR2 YSYEKL. Trimming removed 0 bases from V and 0 bases from J, with 8 bases in between. CDR3 DNA: TGCGCCAGCAGCCAAGATCCAGGGTTGAACACTGAAGCTTTCTTT. Translating it yields CASSQDPGLNTEAFF.

The J gene is TRBJ1-5, the V gene TRBV2, with 9 bases matching TRBD1. CDR1 and CDR2 (germline): SNHLY, FYNNEI. This CDR3 region has 15 residues. With V trimmed by 5 bases and J by 8 bases, 10 bases remained unmatched. CDR3 in DNA: TGTGCCAGCAGTTCGACAGGGGGGAGTTCGGAGCCCCAGCATTTT. It yields the protein CASSSTGGSSEPQHF.

The CDR3 loop is CASSEEDRDGYGYTF. The CDR3 DNA reads as TGTGCCAGCAGTGAAGAGGACAGGGATGGCTATGGCTACACCTTC. The genes are TRBV2 and TRBJ1-2; 8 bases match TRBD1. This CDR3 has 15 residues. The J segment lost 4 bases and the V segment lost 1 base, leaving 5 bases of the junction unmatched. Germline V gene data show CDR1 as SNHLY and CDR2 as FYNNEI.

The chain has TRBV7-9 and TRBJ2-7, with D perhaps TRBD2 (6 bases). This CDR3 is built from 15 residues. Germline CDR1 is SEHNR and CDR2 is FQNEAQ (reference sequence). V was shortened by 1 base and J by 2 bases, with 12 bases between the two germline ends. CDR3: CASSLDAGRTYEQYF. In nucleotides, the CDR3 is TGTGCCAGCAGCTTAGATGCGGGACGTACCTACGAGCAGTACTTC.

The chain has TRBV5-8 and TRBJ1-3, with D uncertain. V lost 2 bases, J lost 1 base, and 7 bases lay in between. In germline, CDR1 is SGHTS, CDR2 YDEGEE. The CDR3 covers 14 residues. The CDR3 bases are TGTGCCAGCAGCTTTGGGGTATCTGGAAACACCATATATTTT. Protein sequence: CASSFGVSGNTIYF.

The chain carries TRBV7-9 and TRBJ2-7; TRBD2 matches at 8 bases. The V segment lost 2 bases and the J segment 5 bases; nucleotides outside the gene matches: 11. CDR3 size: 16 residues. The V gene's germline CDR1 is SEHNR and CDR2 FQNEAQ (reference sequence). The CDR3 loop reads CASSLYLEREIDEQYF. Here the CDR3 DNA reads TGTGCCAGCAGCTTATATCTGGAGCGGGAGATAGACGAGCAGTACTTC. The variable domain in full, completed from reference TRBV7-9 and TRBJ2-7, reads DTGVSQNPRHKITKRGQNVTFRCDPISEHNRLYWYRQTLGQGPEFLTYFQNEAQLEKSRLLSDRFSAERPKGSFSTLEIQRTEQGDSAMYLCASSLYLEREIDEQYFGPGTRLTVT.

The chain links TRBV4-2 to TRBJ1-4, with 7 bases identical to TRBD1. J lost 8 bases, V lost 0 bases, and 15 bases had no gene match. The length of the CDR3 is 18 residues. Per germline, CDR1 LGHNA and CDR2 YNFKEQ. The DNA of the CDR3 is TGTGCCAGCAGCCAAGAAGAGGGACTACAGGGGAAGGGAGAAAAACTGTTTTTT. Protein sequence: CASSQEEGLQGKGEKLFF.

In DNA form, the CDR3 reads TGCGCCAGCAGCTTGGCAGGGAATGGCTACACCTTC. It yields the protein CASSLAGNGYTF. The chain joins TRBV5-1 to TRBJ1-2; possibly TRBD1 for D (5 bases). The germline V gene encodes CDR1 SGHRS and CDR2 YFSETQ. The CDR3 covers 12 residues. The V end lost 0 bases, the J end lost 6 bases, and 6 bases lay between the germline ends.

This rearrangement joins TRBV18 to TRBJ1-2, with a weak D call TRBD1 (5 bases). The germline V and J ends were trimmed by 2 bases and 8 bases, with 12 bases remaining between them. Germline values: CDR1 KGHSH, CDR2 LQKENI. This CDR3 has 13 residues. CDR3 in amino acids: CASSPVRVEGYTF. The CDR3 DNA sequence: TGTGCCAGCTCACCAGTCAGGGTGGAAGGCTACACCTTC.